This section outlines one TCR beta chain sequence together with its context. Its antigen is still unknown. This CDR3 comprises 12 residues. The germline V and J ends were trimmed by 6 bases and 11 bases, with 14 bases remaining between them. The germline gives CDR1 SEHNR, CDR2 FQNEAQ (reference sequence). The data stem from a study of T-cell memory formation after mild COVID-19. Constant-segment primers served in 5'RACE that generated TCR alpha and TCR beta cDNA libraries bearing sample barcodes and UMIs. Using its own MiXCR run on the 5' RACE reads, TCRdb lists one record per CDR3 protein. The repertoire consists of 350,000 or so distinct CDR3 sequences, with around a fifth occurring once and the leading ten covering around 23%. Points from the study as a whole: SARS-CoV-2 specificity of second-wave clones peaking day 37 was unconfirmed.

V usage is TRBV7-9 and J usage is TRBJ1-5; D perhaps matches TRBD1 (5 bases). What was sequenced was PBMCs or a T cell subset sorted from them (not recorded which). The receptor was derived from a man between 18 and 29 years old who had mild COVID-19 (a few samples of this study predate the infection). Cell type and time point are not known. The CDR3 DNA follows: TGTGCCAGCAGTGGGGGGTATCCGGCCCAGCATTTT. As protein: CASSGGYPAQHF.